The 28 T cell receptor beta chains below all came from one sample that was sequenced in a study of shared T cell receptors in the human thymus. The data were produced by immunoSEQ multiplex PCR, yet TCRdb's version contains in-frame clones alone and is incomplete. The sample has 550,000 to 800,000 clones; 80% to 90% are singletons. These sequences were also reported in another study, on human thymus T cells.

Sample: thymocytes. The receptors come from a girl less than two years old with a congenital heart defect.

V and J are TRBV13 and TRBJ2-7; possible D gene TRBD1, 6 bases. This CDR3 is 19 amino acids long. The germline gives CDR1 PRHDT, CDR2 FYEKMQ (reference sequence). Trimming took off 4 bases at V and 0 bases at J, with 25 bases between the two ends. CDR3 sequence reads: CASSSGQLPLRIGSYEQYF. CDR3 nucleotide sequence: TGTGCCAGCAGCTCAGGACAGCTCCCGTTAAGAATAGGCTCCTACGAGCAGTACTTC.

The CDR3 spells CSVNNYRAMETQYF. Written as DNA, the CDR3 is TGCAGCGTAAACAACTACAGGGCGATGGAGACCCAGTACTTC. The rearrangement joins TRBV29-1 to TRBJ2-5; tentative D call: TRBD1 (6 bases). Germline-derived CDR1 and CDR2 are SQVTM and ANQGSEA. CDR3 length: 14 residues. Trimming took off 6 bases at V and 5 bases at J, with 19 bases between the two ends.

V gene TRBV7-9 combines with J gene TRBJ1-4, with 8 bases fitting TRBD1. The CDR3 covers 13 residues. The ends lost 2 bases at V and 8 bases at J; junction bases unmatched: 1. Germline lookup yields CDR1 SEHNR and CDR2 FQNEAQ (reference sequence). The CDR3 is CASSLNRGEKLFF. The CDR3 region has the DNA TGTGCCAGCAGCTTAAACAGGGGGGAAAAACTGTTTTTT.

The chain is built from TRBV30 and TRBJ2-2; TRBD2 matches at 9 bases. CDR1 is GTSNPN and CDR2 is SVGIG in the germline V gene (reference sequence). The CDR3 length is 16 residues. After removal of 1 base from V and 1 base from J, the junction contained 4 bases not matched to a gene. The CDR3 loop is CAWSARGGLNTGELFF. Written as DNA, the CDR3 is TGTGCCTGGAGTGCGCGGGGGGGCCTGAACACCGGGGAGCTGTTTTTT.

The V and J genes are TRBV7-2 and TRBJ1-2, with no clear D. This CDR3 comprises 13 residues. Per germline, CDR1 SGHTA and CDR2 FQGNSA. V was shortened by 2 bases and J by 8 bases, with 12 bases between the two germline ends. The CDR3 sequence is CASSLHQVGGYTF. CDR3 bases: TGTGCCAGCAGCTTACACCAGGTTGGGGGCTACACCTTC.

The chain recombines TRBV5-1 with TRBJ2-5, with no clear D. Trimming took off 0 bases at V and 5 bases at J, with 20 bases between the two ends. This CDR3 is 17 amino acids long. Germline-derived CDR1 and CDR2 are SGHRS and YFSETQ. CDR3 amino acids: CASSLALSRLVEETQYF. DNA of the CDR3: TGCGCCAGCAGCTTGGCCTTATCTAGGCTAGTCGAGGAGACCCAGTACTTC. The full variable domain, rest sourced from reference TRBV5-1 and TRBJ2-5, is KAGVTQTPRYLIKTRGQQVTLSCSPISGHRSVSWYQQTPGQGLQFLFEYFSETQRNKGNFPGRFSGRQFSNSRSEMNVSTLELGDSALYLCASSLALSRLVEETQYFGPGTRLLVL.

This clone was seen just once. The chain couples TRBV4-1 to TRBJ2-7; 12 nucleotides line up with TRBD2. The CDR3 runs to 15 residues. Trimming at V came to 0 bases and at J to 5 bases, leaving 2 bases not matched to a gene. Germline CDR1 reads MGHRA; CDR2 reads YSYEKL. In nucleotides, the CDR3 is TGCGCCAGCAGCCAAGATCGACTAGCGGGGGACGAGCAGTACTTC. Translation gives CASSQDRLAGDEQYF.

The chain recombines TRBV2 with TRBJ1-2; D is perhaps TRBD1 (6 bases). From germline, CDR1 is SNHLY and CDR2 FYNNEI. Trimming pared 2 bases from V and 4 bases from J, leaving 14 bases between. This CDR3 is 15 amino acids long. DNA for the CDR3: TGTGCCAGCAGTGAATCGGGACAAAGACTCTATGGCTACACCTTC. Translation gives CASSESGQRLYGYTF.

The rearrangement uses TRBV4-1 and TRBJ2-2; 7 bases line up with TRBD2. From germline, CDR1 is MGHRA and CDR2 YSYEKL. The CDR3 totals 16 residues. J was trimmed by 8 bases and V by 1 base; bases with no gene match: 10. This CDR3 reads CASSQVRGLPPGELFF. DNA for the CDR3: TGCGCCAGCAGCCAAGTTAGGGGACTACCCCCGGGGGAGCTGTTTTTT.

This chain uses TRBV5-1 with TRBJ1-5; 7 bases fit TRBD1. Germline values: CDR1 SGHRS, CDR2 YFSETQ. The ends lost 4 bases at V and 2 bases at J; junction bases unmatched: 6. This CDR3 has 15 residues. This CDR3 is CASSPGQRGNQPQHF. The CDR3 DNA is TGCGCCAGCAGCCCGGGACAGAGGGGCAATCAGCCCCAGCATTTT.

This clone was counted a few times. The V call is TRBV4-1, the J call TRBJ2-1, with 8 positions matching TRBD1. The CDR3 runs to 15 residues. The trim removed 4 bases at V and 6 bases at J, leaving 8 bases unmatched. Germline CDR1 MGHRA, CDR2 YSYEKL. The CDR3 loop reads CASSPTTGDLNEQFF. In DNA form, the CDR3 reads TGCGCCAGCAGCCCTACGACAGGGGATCTCAATGAGCAGTTCTTC.

Comments on this clone: The same CDR3 is also encoded by other DNA sequences in this sample. V and J are TRBV6-5 and TRBJ1-1; D possibly corresponds to TRBD1 (5 bases). V lost 6 bases, J lost 1 base, and 6 bases lay in between. Germline CDR1 MNHEY, CDR2 SVGAGI. CDR3 length equals 12 residues. Written as DNA, the CDR3 is TGTGCCAGCAGGGGGGGGAACACTGAAGCTTTCTTT. Residues: CASRGGNTEAFF.

This chain joins TRBV6-5 and TRBJ2-7; 7 bases match TRBD1. Germline V gene sequence: CDR1 MNHEY, CDR2 SVGAGI. V lost 6 bases, J lost 7 bases, and 12 bases stayed unmatched. This CDR3 spans 14 amino acids. The CDR3 region has the DNA TGTGCCAGCAGCTATAGCGACAGGGTTGGAGAGCAGTACTTC. Translation: CASSYSDRVGEQYF.

V gene TRBV4-3 combines with J gene TRBJ1-4; 7 bases agree with TRBD1. The trim removed 0 bases at V and 5 bases at J, leaving 12 bases unmatched. The length of the CDR3 is 18 residues. Per germline, CDR1 LGHNA and CDR2 YSLEER. CDR3 DNA sequence: TGCGCCAGCAGCCAAGATAGGGCCAGGGGGTATCTAAATGAAAAACTGTTTTTT. Translation gives CASSQDRARGYLNEKLFF.

The V gene is TRBV11-2, the J gene TRBJ1-1; D perhaps matches TRBD1 (6 bases). The CDR3 length is 16 residues. V lost 2 bases and J lost 4, with 17 bases in between. The germline V gene has CDR1 SGHAT and CDR2 FQNNGV. The CDR3 DNA reads TGTGCCAGCAGCTTACTGGCAGGGGCCCGAATCACTGAAGCTTTCTTT. Amino acids: CASSLLAGARITEAFF.

J is TRBJ2-7 and V is TRBV5-1; TRBD1 matches 7 bases. J was trimmed by 4 bases and V by 4 bases; bases with no gene match: 14. In germline, CDR1 is SGHRS, CDR2 YFSETQ. CDR3 size: 16 residues. The CDR3 coding sequence is TGCGCCAGCAGCCCGAACCCCCTGGACAGGTTGTACGAGCAGTACTTC. This codes for CASSPNPLDRLYEQYF.

The rearrangement links TRBV28 to TRBJ1-4; D gene uncertain. Trimming stripped 5 bases from V and 4 bases from J, with 8 bases between. Germline CDR1 and CDR2: MDHEN and SYDVKM. This CDR3 spans 13 amino acids. CDR3 in DNA: TGTGCCAGCAGTGGAGAGGGTAATGAAAAACTGTTTTTT. Translating it yields CASSGEGNEKLFF.

This clone was observed a few times. This rearrangement joins TRBV5-1 to TRBJ2-3; TRBD1 aligns across 9 bases. Losses at the gene ends were 0 bases for V and 2 bases for J; bases not matched to a gene: 7. This CDR3 has 17 residues. Germline V gene data show CDR1 as SGHRS and CDR2 as YFSETQ. In nucleotides, the CDR3 is TGCGCCAGCAGCTTGGCCCGGGACAGGGCGGACACAGATACGCAGTATTTT. Its protein is CASSLARDRADTDTQYF.

The rearrangement links TRBV14 to TRBJ1-6, with TRBD1 matching over 7 bases. The V gene's germline CDR1 is SGHDN and CDR2 FVKESK. CDR3 length: 17 residues. Trimming cost V 0 bases and J 7 bases; bases outside gene matches: 9. The DNA for the CDR3 is TGTGCCAGCAGCCAAGATAGGACTCAGGGGGAAAATTCACCCCTCCACTTT. This encodes CASSQDRTQGENSPLHF.

V is TRBV4-1 and J is TRBJ2-1; 9 bases map to TRBD2. Trimming cost V 0 bases and J 9 bases; bases outside gene matches: 12. Germline V gene data show CDR1 as MGHRA and CDR2 as YSYEKL. CDR3 length: 17 residues. The DNA for the CDR3 is TGCGCCAGCAGCCAAGAAAGGGGAGCGGGGGGAGAGGCTGAGCAGTTCTTC. It yields the protein CASSQERGAGGEAEQFF.

This clone was seen only a few times. J is TRBJ2-3 and V is TRBV7-2, with 11 bases fitting TRBD2. This CDR3 has 17 residues. Losses at the gene ends were 1 base for V and 4 bases for J; bases not matched to a gene: 7. CDR1 SGHTA and CDR2 FQGNSA come from the germline V gene. CDR3 DNA: TGTGCCAGCAGCTTAGGTACTAGCGGGGGTTGTCCAGATACGCAGTATTTT. It encodes CASSLGTSGGCPDTQYF.

V gene TRBV2 combines with J gene TRBJ2-5; TRBD1 might be the D (6 bases). Germline V CDR1 and CDR2: SNHLY, FYNNEI. The CDR3 runs to 15 residues. V was cut by 5 bases and J by 1 base, with 14 bases left in between. As DNA, the CDR3 is TGTGCCAGCAGTCGGTCTTCAGGGGTCCAAGAGACCCAGTACTTC. It specifies CASSRSSGVQETQYF.

This chain links TRBV19 with TRBJ1-1, with a tentative D call TRBD1 (6 bases). Per the germline V gene, CDR1 is LNHDA and CDR2 is SQIVND (reference sequence). The CDR3 runs to 16 residues. V was clipped by 5 bases and J by 11 bases, with 27 bases between them. The CDR3 nucleotides are TGTGCCAGTAGTCATTCAGCGTCACAGGGTGGTGTAGCGGCTTTCTTT. Amino acid sequence: CASSHSASQGGVAAFF.

This chain joins TRBV7-2 and TRBJ2-2, with D hard to call. V was pared by 3 bases and J by 5 bases, with 13 bases between. CDR3 length equals 15 residues. From germline, CDR1 is SGHTA and CDR2 FQGNSA. This CDR3 is CASSFRVVGTGELFF. DNA for the CDR3: TGTGCCAGCAGCTTCCGGGTCGTAGGAACCGGGGAGCTGTTTTTT.

The V and J genes are TRBV5-1 and TRBJ2-3; 7 bases align to TRBD2. V gave up 0 bases and J gave up 4 bases; unmatched junction bases: 5. The CDR3 has 15 residues. Germline V CDR1 and CDR2: SGHRS, YFSETQ. CDR3 bases: TGCGCCAGCAGCTTGGGTTGGGGGAGGGCAGATACGCAGTATTTT. This encodes CASSLGWGRADTQYF.

The V call is TRBV5-1, the J call TRBJ1-6; 9 positions agree with TRBD1. Germline V gene data show CDR1 as SGHRS and CDR2 as YFSETQ. V was clipped by 5 bases and J by 2 bases; unmatched bases: 11. The CDR3 runs 18 residues. CDR3 region: CASRRGTGIVPYNSPLHF. For the CDR3, the DNA is TGCGCCAGCAGACGCGGGACAGGGATTGTCCCCTATAATTCACCCCTCCACTTT.

This chain uses TRBV7-9 with TRBJ2-7; 7 nucleotides match TRBD1. With 4 bases clipped from V and 3 bases from J, the junction kept 3 bases outside the gene matches. Germline CDR1 and CDR2: SEHNR and FQNEAQ (reference sequence). The CDR3 spans 13 residues. CDR3 amino acids: CASSSWDSYEQYF. The CDR3 region has the DNA TGTGCCAGCAGCTCATGGGACAGCTACGAGCAGTACTTC.

The rearrangement joins TRBV15 to TRBJ2-2, with 9 nucleotides matching TRBD1. This CDR3 comprises 22 residues. The germline gives CDR1 LNHNV, CDR2 YYDKDF (reference sequence). With V trimmed by 5 bases and J by 5 bases, 27 bases remained unmatched. The CDR3 bases are TGTGCCACCAGCGTGGGACAGGGTATTCGACCCGTGCTAGCGATATATACCGGGGAGCTGTTTTTT. It is translated as CATSVGQGIRPVLAIYTGELFF.